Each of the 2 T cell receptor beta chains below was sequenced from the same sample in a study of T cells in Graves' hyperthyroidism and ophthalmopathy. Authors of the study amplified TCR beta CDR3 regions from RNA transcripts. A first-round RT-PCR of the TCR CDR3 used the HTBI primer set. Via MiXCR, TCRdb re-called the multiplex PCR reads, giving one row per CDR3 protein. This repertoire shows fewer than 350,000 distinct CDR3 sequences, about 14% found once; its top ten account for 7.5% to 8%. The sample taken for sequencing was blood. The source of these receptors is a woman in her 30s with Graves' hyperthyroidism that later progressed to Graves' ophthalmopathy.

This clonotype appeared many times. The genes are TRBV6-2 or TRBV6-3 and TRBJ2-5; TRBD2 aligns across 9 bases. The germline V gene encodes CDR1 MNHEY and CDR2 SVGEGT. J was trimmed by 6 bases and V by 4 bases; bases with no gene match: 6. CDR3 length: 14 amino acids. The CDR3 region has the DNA TGTGCCAGCAGTTGGACTAGCGAAGGGCAGACCCAGTACTTC. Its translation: CASSWTSEGQTQYF.

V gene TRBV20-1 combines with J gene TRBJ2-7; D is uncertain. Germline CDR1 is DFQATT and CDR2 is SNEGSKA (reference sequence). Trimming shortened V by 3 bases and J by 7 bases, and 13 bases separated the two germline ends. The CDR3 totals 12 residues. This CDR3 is CSASPPGAEQYF. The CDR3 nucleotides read TGCAGTGCTAGCCCCCCAGGTGCGGAGCAGTACTTC.